This T cell receptor beta chain was sequenced for a study of vaccination effects on CD4 cells after COVID-19 (dated by TCRdb to between 2021 and 2022). For the study in its entirety: In the ViraFEST assay, PBMC were stimulated with viral peptide pools, and TCR sequencing was then used to find antigen-specific CD4+ T cell clonotypes based on their expansion. Across the study, the median time from the second dose to post-vaccine sampling was 72 days (range 14 to 241). Each well held two million PBMC cultured in IMDM containing about 5.5% human AB serum, roughly 9.9 IU/ml IL-2 and gentamicin, along with approximately 10 ug/ml peptides. SARS-CoV-2 spike-specific CD4+ TCR repertoires from before and after mRNA vaccination were compared in COVID-19 convalescent patients and in infection-naive vaccine recipients. A total of 10 COVID-19 convalescent patients and a handful of SARS-CoV-2-naive healthy vaccine recipients were included in the full study. Cultures from other donors in the study were sequenced with the Oncomine TCR Beta short-read assay on an Illumina iSeq 100.

Library preparation employed the immunoSEQ multiplex PCR assay. TCR beta CDR3 sequencing was performed on DNA from the cultured, isolated CD4+ T cells. In the original analysis: The analysis removed non-productive TCR sequences, trimmed reads to the CDR3 region, and retained only CDR3s that were 7 or more amino acids long. The MANAFEST web app was used to pick out antigen-specific clonotypes by comparing their expansion in peptide wells with that in reference cultures. Positive clones required FDR<0.05 expansion versus reference and all other wells, odds ratio above 5, and frequency above 0.1% in two replicate wells. A clonotype was called cross-reactive if it was significantly expanded both in SARS-CoV-2 spike wells and in at least one common cold coronavirus spike condition. CDR3 similarity was assessed by Levenshtein distance with the stringdist R package, and unrooted trees were built with ape in R 3.6.1. The clones in this table, taken by TCRdb from immuneACCESS, are in-frame only. Not every clone is retained; where verified, under half of the shortfall comes from an unresolved V gene, and the cause of the rest is unknown. The DNA was the basis for D and trimming; V, J and clone size are from that table. In all, the sample holds more than 60,000 clones, and about 67% of those were seen once. The ten largest make up around 2.4% of the sample.

After 10 days of culture, CD4+ T cells were isolated with the EasySep CD4+ T cell isolation kit. Each participant received two doses of an mRNA SARS-CoV-2 vaccine, either BNT162b2 or mRNA-1273. Negative nucleocapsid antibody results before and after vaccination confirmed that the healthy vaccine recipients had no prior SARS-CoV-2 infection. On days 3 and 7, half of the culture medium was replaced with fresh IL-2-containing medium. Each peptide stimulation condition was cultured in triplicate wells unless otherwise noted. Using Ficoll-Paque Plus gradient centrifugation, PBMC were separated from whole blood and then either used fresh or cryopreserved at -140C. Genomic DNA was extracted from cultured CD4+ T cells with the QIAamp micro DNA kit. What the work shows at the level of the full study, not this receptor alone: The study was limited by a small number of convalescent patients, and early post-infection timepoints were lacking. In healthy vaccine recipients, vaccine-induced clones were almost all SARS-CoV-2 mono-reactive, with only 1 of 255 being cross-reactive with common cold coronaviruses. Both infection-induced and vaccine-induced clones contracted markedly at late post-vaccination timepoints, which is consistent with waning T cell responses.

In the case of this clone: Its antigen is unknown. It has no much larger one-base neighbor in the sample; base qualities were not kept.

The CDR3 spans 13 residues, from the cysteine through the valine. CDR3 DNA is the only sequence kept; it has 39 bases, read in frame from the first base. V is pared back by 5 bases and J by 5 bases, with 13 bases lying between the germline termini. CDR1 and CDR2, per the germline V gene (reference sequence), are MNHEY and SMNVEV. The input for sequencing was CD4+ T cells from PBMCs cultured without peptide, taken after COVID-19 vaccination. This chain is built from TRBV27 and TRBJ2-7; the D segment may tentatively be TRBD1 or TRBD2, each giving 6 matched bases. This sequence originates from a human donor who received a COVID-19 vaccine. Here is the DNA: TGTGCCAGCAGTCCCCGGAGGGGGAACGAGCAGTACGTC. Protein translation: CASSPRRGNEQYV.